These T cell receptor beta chains were read from a single sample in a study of blood T cell repertoires in COVID-19. Here immunoSEQ multiplex PCR was the method, and the copy in TCRdb shows in-frame clones only, minus some. The sample shows fewer than 150,000 clones, roughly 85% of them seen only once. Input material: peripheral blood. The receptor set was obtained from a man in his fifties with acute or convalescent COVID-19. CDR3s include the opening cysteine and the closing phenylalanine or tryptophan. D genes are given only for firm matches. The size entry is marked missing in some rows and otherwise reads once, few, many or a size class.

>TRBJ2-5|TRBV2|TRBD1|NA
TGTGCCAGCAGTCCCGGGACAGGGTTCGAGACCCAGTACTTC
CASSPGTGFETQYF
>TRBJ2-5|TRBV5-6|NA|NA
TGTGCCAGCAGTTCAGGGATGCCGGCTGAAGAGACCCAGTACTTC
CASSSGMPAEETQYF
>TRBJ1-4|TRBV11-3|NA|NA
TGTGCCAGCAGCCCATACCAGGACAGTAGCGAAAAACTGTTTTTT
CASSPYQDSSEKLFF
>TRBJ2-7|TRBV7-3|NA|NA
TGTGCCAGCAGCTTTGGGGCGGCGAACTACGAGCAGTACTTC
CASSFGAANYEQYF
>TRBJ2-1|TRBV5-1|TRBD1|few
TGCGCCAGCAGGGACAGGGTTAGCGATGAGCAGTTCTTC
CASRDRVSDEQFF
>TRBJ2-7|TRBV2|TRBD2|NA
TGTGCCAGCACTGATTCTGGGACTAGCGTTTACGAGCAGTACTTC
CASTDSGTSVYEQYF
>TRBJ1-1|TRBV14|NA|NA
TGTGCCAGCAGCCAAGTCGGTGGCACTGAAGCTTTCTTT
CASSQVGGTEAFF
>TRBJ1-5|TRBV3-1/TRBV3-2|NA|NA
TGTGCCAGCAGCCCCTCACCCAGGACAACCAATCAGCCCCAGCATTTT
CASSPSPRTTNQPQHF
>TRBJ1-1|TRBV2|NA|NA
TGTGCCAGCAGTGCTACCGCCGCTTCGGTCTGGGCTTTCTTT
CASSATAASVWAFF
>TRBJ2-6|TRBV6-5|NA|NA
TGTGCCAGCGGGCGGGGAGACTCTGGGGCCAACGTCCTGACTTTC
CASGRGDSGANVLTF